A selection of T cell receptor beta chains follows, all from one sample in a study of blood T cells in healthy people across ages. TCRdb independently ran MiXCR on the 5' RACE reads; one entry per CDR3 protein. The sample records 920,000 or so distinct CDR3 sequences, over 35% being singletons. Sequencing was carried out using blood. These receptors were taken from a woman in her fifties or sixties in good health. The CDR3 runs from the conserved cysteine through the conserved F or W. Fields, in order: J gene, clone size, D gene, V gene, CDR3 DNA, CDR3 protein. A D gene is named only where the DNA matches it firmly. Clone sizes are given selectively: once, few, many, or a class where the clone is expanded.

j_call: TRBJ2-1
clone_size: NA
d_call: TRBD2
v_call: TRBV6-5
cdr3_nt: TGTGCCAGCAGTGGGGGACTAGCGGAATACAATGAGCGGTTCTTC
cdr3_aa: CASSGGLAEYNERFF

j_call: TRBJ1-4
clone_size: NA
d_call: NA
v_call: TRBV10-3
cdr3_nt: TGTGCCATCAGGGGGTCGGCAACTAATGAAAAACTGTTTTTT
cdr3_aa: CAIRGSATNEKLFF

j_call: TRBJ2-1
clone_size: NA
d_call: TRBD2
v_call: TRBV5-1
cdr3_nt: TGCGCCAGCAGCCCTTCGCCTAGCGGGAGAGATGAGCAGTTCTTC
cdr3_aa: CASSPSPSGRDEQFF

j_call: TRBJ2-1
clone_size: NA
d_call: TRBD1
v_call: TRBV7-2
cdr3_nt: TGTGCCAGCAGCGTGGGGACAGGGGGCTACAATGAGCAGTTCTTC
cdr3_aa: CASSVGTGGYNEQFF

j_call: TRBJ2-3
clone_size: NA
d_call: NA
v_call: TRBV12-3/TRBV12-4
cdr3_nt: TGTGCCAGCAGGAGGGGGGCAACGGGAGGCACAGATACGCAGTATTTT
cdr3_aa: CASRRGATGGTDTQYF

j_call: TRBJ2-1
clone_size: few
d_call: TRBD2
v_call: TRBV10-3
cdr3_nt: TGTGCCATCAGTGACCCCGGACTAGCGGGTAACAATGAGCAGTTCTTC
cdr3_aa: CAISDPGLAGNNEQFF

j_call: TRBJ2-7
clone_size: NA
d_call: TRBD1
v_call: TRBV29-1
cdr3_nt: TGCAGCATCGGACAGGGGGCTTACGAGCAGTACTTC
cdr3_aa: CSIGQGAYEQYF

j_call: TRBJ2-3
clone_size: NA
d_call: NA
v_call: TRBV6-5
cdr3_nt: TGTGCCAGCAGTGACTCGCAGGGTGCAGATACGCAGTATTTT
cdr3_aa: CASSDSQGADTQYF

j_call: TRBJ2-7
clone_size: NA
d_call: TRBD2
v_call: TRBV6-4
cdr3_nt: TGTGCCAGCAGTGATTCTTGGACTAGCGGGAACGACCTCCTCTCCTACGAGCAGTACTTC
cdr3_aa: CASSDSWTSGNDLLSYEQYF

j_call: TRBJ2-7
clone_size: few
d_call: NA
v_call: TRBV5-1
cdr3_nt: TGCGCCAGCAGCATCGGACAAGCCACCTACGAGCAGTACTTC
cdr3_aa: CASSIGQATYEQYF

j_call: TRBJ2-1
clone_size: NA
d_call: NA
v_call: TRBV7-2
cdr3_nt: TGTGCCAGCAGCCCCGCCAGGCGGCAGGGCAATGAGCAGTTCTTC
cdr3_aa: CASSPARRQGNEQFF

j_call: TRBJ2-2
clone_size: NA
d_call: NA
v_call: TRBV29-1
cdr3_nt: TGCAGCGTTGTTCCGGGTACCGGGGAGCTGTTTTTT
cdr3_aa: CSVVPGTGELFF

j_call: TRBJ1-5
clone_size: NA
d_call: TRBD1
v_call: TRBV25-1
cdr3_nt: TGTGCCAGCAGTGCCGGAGATGGGACAGTAAATCAGCCCCAGCATTTT
cdr3_aa: CASSAGDGTVNQPQHF

j_call: TRBJ1-4
clone_size: NA
d_call: NA
v_call: TRBV12-3/TRBV12-4
cdr3_nt: TGTGCCAGCAGTCCCAGACTAGATGCAACTAATGAAAAACTGTTTTTT
cdr3_aa: CASSPRLDATNEKLFF

j_call: TRBJ2-1
clone_size: NA
d_call: TRBD1
v_call: TRBV14
cdr3_nt: TGTGCCAGCAGTTACACCGGGACAGGGGGTGAGCAGTTCTTC
cdr3_aa: CASSYTGTGGEQFF

j_call: TRBJ2-1
clone_size: NA
d_call: NA
v_call: TRBV29-1
cdr3_nt: TGCAGCGCTGAGTGGGCTAGCTGGTACAATGAGCAGTTCTTC
cdr3_aa: CSAEWASWYNEQFF

j_call: TRBJ2-5
clone_size: NA
d_call: NA
v_call: TRBV4-2
cdr3_nt: TGTGCCAGCAGCCAACTCGGGACCCAACAAGAGACCCAGTACTTC
cdr3_aa: CASSQLGTQQETQYF

j_call: TRBJ2-5
clone_size: few
d_call: TRBD1
v_call: TRBV29-1
cdr3_nt: TGCAGCGTTGGCGTATTTCAGGGGGCTACGGTGGAGACCCAGTACTTC
cdr3_aa: CSVGVFQGATVETQYF

j_call: TRBJ1-2
clone_size: NA
d_call: NA
v_call: TRBV12-3/TRBV12-4
cdr3_nt: TGTGCCAGCAGTTTAATACAGGACTATGGCTACACCTTC
cdr3_aa: CASSLIQDYGYTF

j_call: TRBJ2-7
clone_size: NA
d_call: TRBD2
v_call: TRBV6-6
cdr3_nt: TGTGCCAGCAGTTACCGCGGGAGCAGATACGAGCAGTACTTC
cdr3_aa: CASSYRGSRYEQYF

j_call: TRBJ2-7
clone_size: NA
d_call: NA
v_call: TRBV2
cdr3_nt: TGTGCCAGCAGCTACGGACACTTACGCTACGAGCAGTACTTC
cdr3_aa: CASSYGHLRYEQYF

j_call: TRBJ2-5
clone_size: NA
d_call: NA
v_call: TRBV29-1
cdr3_nt: TGCAGCGTTGAAGGATTAAAGGAGACCCAGTACTTC
cdr3_aa: CSVEGLKETQYF

j_call: TRBJ1-2
clone_size: NA
d_call: TRBD1
v_call: TRBV7-9
cdr3_nt: TGTGCCAGCAGACCCACCTTCCGAGACAGGGGATTGAATGGCTACACCTTC
cdr3_aa: CASRPTFRDRGLNGYTF

j_call: TRBJ2-7
clone_size: NA
d_call: NA
v_call: TRBV20-1
cdr3_nt: TGCAGTACTAGACATAACCACGAGCAGTACTTC
cdr3_aa: CSTRHNHEQYF

j_call: TRBJ2-7
clone_size: NA
d_call: NA
v_call: TRBV4-1
cdr3_nt: TGCGCCAGCAGCCGCACCGCCACCAGTGAGGGGAGGAGTGTCCACGAGCAGTACTTC
cdr3_aa: CASSRTATSEGRSVHEQYF

j_call: TRBJ1-2
clone_size: few
d_call: NA
v_call: TRBV3-1
cdr3_nt: TGTGCCAGCAGTCAACCCAGGGCCGGCTACACCTTC
cdr3_aa: CASSQPRAGYTF

j_call: TRBJ2-5
clone_size: once
d_call: TRBD1
v_call: TRBV24-1
cdr3_nt: TGTGCCACCAGTGACGGGGACAGCCACCAAGAGACCCAGTACTTC
cdr3_aa: CATSDGDSHQETQYF

j_call: TRBJ2-7
clone_size: NA
d_call: NA
v_call: TRBV5-1
cdr3_nt: TGCGCCAGCAGCATCGGAAGGGCCGAGCAGTACTTC
cdr3_aa: CASSIGRAEQYF

j_call: TRBJ2-3
clone_size: NA
d_call: TRBD1
v_call: TRBV7-9
cdr3_nt: TGTGCCAGCAGCTTACCATCAATACGGACAGGGGGTACAGATACGCAGTATTTT
cdr3_aa: CASSLPSIRTGGTDTQYF

j_call: TRBJ2-3
clone_size: few
d_call: NA
v_call: TRBV28
cdr3_nt: TGTGCCAGCAGTTTAGGGCTAGTACCGGCTTGGACGCAGTATTTT
cdr3_aa: CASSLGLVPAWTQYF

j_call: TRBJ2-1
clone_size: NA
d_call: NA
v_call: TRBV10-3
cdr3_nt: TGTGCCATCAGGTGGATAGGGTACAATGAGCAGTTCTTC
cdr3_aa: CAIRWIGYNEQFF

j_call: TRBJ1-2
clone_size: once
d_call: TRBD1
v_call: TRBV5-5
cdr3_nt: TGTGCCAGCAGAGCCGGTACAGGGGGCGCGGACTATGGCTACACCTTC
cdr3_aa: CASRAGTGGADYGYTF

j_call: TRBJ2-3
clone_size: NA
d_call: NA
v_call: TRBV3-1
cdr3_nt: TGTGCCAGCAGCCAAGTCGGCAGCGGTCCAGATACGCAGTATTTT
cdr3_aa: CASSQVGSGPDTQYF

j_call: TRBJ2-1
clone_size: few
d_call: NA
v_call: TRBV7-8
cdr3_nt: TGTGCCAGCAGCTTACTAGCCAATGAGCAGTTCTTC
cdr3_aa: CASSLLANEQFF

j_call: TRBJ2-1
clone_size: NA
d_call: NA
v_call: TRBV30
cdr3_nt: TGTGCCTCGATACCAAGCTCCTACAATGAGCAGTTCTTC
cdr3_aa: CASIPSSYNEQFF

j_call: TRBJ1-4
clone_size: few
d_call: TRBD1
v_call: TRBV6-1
cdr3_nt: TGTGCCAGCAGGAAAGAACCGGGACAGCGAAATGAAAAACTGTTTTTT
cdr3_aa: CASRKEPGQRNEKLFF

j_call: TRBJ2-5
clone_size: NA
d_call: NA
v_call: TRBV6-1
cdr3_nt: TGTGCCAGCAGTGAAGCCTGGCCACCTGACCAAGAGACCCAGTACTTC
cdr3_aa: CASSEAWPPDQETQYF

j_call: TRBJ2-7
clone_size: NA
d_call: NA
v_call: TRBV2
cdr3_nt: TGTGCCAGCAGTGAAGCGCCCGGACGGACCTACGAGCAGTACTTC
cdr3_aa: CASSEAPGRTYEQYF

j_call: TRBJ1-5
clone_size: few
d_call: TRBD1
v_call: TRBV7-2
cdr3_nt: TGTGCCAGCAGCTTAGAGCTGACAGGGGGGAATCAGCCCCAGCATTTT
cdr3_aa: CASSLELTGGNQPQHF

j_call: TRBJ2-1
clone_size: NA
d_call: NA
v_call: TRBV30
cdr3_nt: TGTGCCTGGACGTCAGTGGGTCGCACCTACAGTGAGCAGTTCTTC
cdr3_aa: CAWTSVGRTYSEQFF

j_call: TRBJ2-2
clone_size: NA
d_call: NA
v_call: TRBV19
cdr3_nt: TGTGCCAGTAGTATTAGCGGCGCTCACACCGGGGAGCTGTTTTTT
cdr3_aa: CASSISGAHTGELFF

j_call: TRBJ2-1
clone_size: NA
d_call: TRBD2
v_call: TRBV28
cdr3_nt: TGTGCCAGCAGTCCCTCGACTAGCGGGAGTCTCTATGAGCAGTTCTTC
cdr3_aa: CASSPSTSGSLYEQFF

j_call: TRBJ2-5
clone_size: NA
d_call: NA
v_call: TRBV7-9
cdr3_nt: TGTGCCAGCAGCTTCATGACTGAGACCCAGTACTTC
cdr3_aa: CASSFMTETQYF

j_call: TRBJ2-7
clone_size: NA
d_call: TRBD2
v_call: TRBV6-5
cdr3_nt: TGTGCCAGCAGTTACTCTATGACTAGCGGGGACTCCTACGAGCAGTACTTC
cdr3_aa: CASSYSMTSGDSYEQYF

j_call: TRBJ2-7
clone_size: many
d_call: TRBD2
v_call: TRBV4-1
cdr3_nt: TGCGCCAGCAGCCAAGGACTAGCGGGTTTCTACGAGCAGTACTTC
cdr3_aa: CASSQGLAGFYEQYF